One sample yielded the 25 T cell receptor beta chains listed below, sequenced in a study of T-cell memory formation after mild COVID-19. Each CDR3 protein gets one entry after TCRdb re-called the 5' RACE reads with MiXCR. The repertoire holds 300,000 to 400,000 distinct CDR3 sequences, around 15% seen once, with 20% to 25% in the top ten. Sequenced input: PBMCs or a T cell subset sorted from them (not recorded which). The receptors stem from a man younger than 30 who had mild COVID-19 (a few samples of this study predate the infection). Cell type and time point are not known.

The table lists this clonotype with many counts. This chain uses TRBV25-1 with TRBJ2-7; no clear D gene. Germline CDR1 is MGHDK and CDR2 is SYGVNS. This CDR3 comprises 13 residues. V was pared by 1 base and J by 7 bases, with 11 bases between. DNA for the CDR3: TGTGCCAGCAGTGAATGGGGAACACGTGAGCAGTACGTC. Translation: CASSEWGTREQYV.

In its sample, this clonotype was seen a few times. The chain has TRBV12-3 or TRBV12-4 and TRBJ1-2; 7 nucleotides align to TRBD1. J gave up 4 bases and V 3 bases, and 5 bases lay outside the gene matches. This CDR3 has 14 amino acids. The CDR3 spells CASSFGDRLYGYTF. Written as DNA, the CDR3 is TGTGCCAGCAGTTTTGGGGACAGACTCTATGGCTACACCTTC.

This chain uses TRBV7-8 with TRBJ2-5; D perhaps matches TRBD1 (6 bases). V was cut by 3 bases and J by 4 bases, with 15 bases left in between. Germline loops: CDR1 SGHVS, CDR2 FQNEAQ. This CDR3 is built from 15 residues. The CDR3 region is CASSFRQAGVETQYF. CDR3 coding DNA: TGTGCCAGCAGCTTCCGACAGGCGGGTGTAGAGACCCAGTACTTC.

The sample holds a few counts of this clonotype. The genes are TRBV7-3 and TRBJ2-1; a weak D match, TRBD2 (6 bases). Germline CDR1 SGHTA, CDR2 FQGTGA. This CDR3 has 14 residues. Trimming cost V 5 bases and J 11 bases, with 19 bases left between them. The CDR3 DNA sequence: TGTGCCAGCAGCCCGGGAGCCGACGGGGCTCAGCAGTTCTTC. It is translated as CASSPGADGAQQFF.

The chain employs TRBV6-2 or TRBV6-3 and TRBJ1-1; 7 bases match TRBD1. In germline, CDR1 is MNHEY, CDR2 SVGEGT. V lost 5 bases to trimming and J lost 6 bases; unmatched junction nucleotides: 9. The CDR3 runs 14 residues. The CDR3 DNA follows: TGTGCCAGCAGTCGACAGGGCTGGGAAGCTGAAGCTTTCTTT. Its translation is CASSRQGWEAEAFF.

This clonotype was counted ten times or more. This chain joins TRBV20-1 and TRBJ1-2, with TRBD1 matching 7 bases. Germline-derived CDR1 and CDR2 are DFQATT and SNEGSKA (reference sequence). This CDR3 contains 11 residues. CDR3 DNA: TGCGTCCTTTGGGAGGGGGCTAGCTACACCTTC. Translating gives CVLWEGASYTF.

This chain links TRBV20-1 with TRBJ2-3, with D perhaps matching TRBD1 or TRBD2 (5 bases each). The CDR3 runs 15 residues. The V gene's germline CDR1 is DFQATT and CDR2 SNEGSKA (reference sequence). The V end lost 0 bases, the J end lost 4 bases, and 14 bases lay between the germline ends. The CDR3, as DNA: TGCAGTGCTAGAGACGGGATGCTGGGGGCAGATACGCAGTATTTT. It specifies CSARDGMLGADTQYF.

The DNA for the CDR3 is TGTGCCAGCACCTCGCATAGCAATCAGCCCCAGCATTTT. Translating it yields CASTSHSNQPQHF. The chain recombines TRBV12-3 or TRBV12-4 with TRBJ1-5; unclear D gene. The CDR3 runs 13 residues. V dropped 7 bases and J dropped 0 bases, with 7 bases sitting between them.

This chain connects TRBV5-1 to TRBJ2-3, with D tentatively TRBD2 (5 bases). From germline, CDR1 is SGHRS and CDR2 YFSETQ. Trimming removed 0 bases at V and 6 bases at J, with 11 bases between. CDR3 length: 14 amino acids. CDR3 in DNA: TGCGCCAGCAGCTTGGCCCTCCGAGGGGATACGCAGTATTTT. Its translation: CASSLALRGDTQYF.

This clonotype has only a few counts. The chain couples TRBV6-1 to TRBJ2-7; 8 nucleotides match TRBD2. V lost 0 bases to trimming and J lost 3 bases; unmatched junction nucleotides: 13. Germline CDR1 MNHNS, CDR2 SASEGT. This CDR3 comprises 18 residues. DNA of the CDR3: TGTGCCAGCAGTGAAGCCTGGGGCGGGGGGACGAGGATCTACGAGCAGTACTTC. It encodes CASSEAWGGGTRIYEQYF.

The chain uses TRBV12-3 or TRBV12-4 and TRBJ2-1, with D possibly matching TRBD2 (7 bases). V shed 4 bases and J shed 5 bases, with 12 bases lying between them. The CDR3 runs to 14 residues. Here the CDR3 DNA reads TGTGCCAGCAGTTCGGGGGGCTTGAACAATGAGCAGTTCTTC. Protein sequence: CASSSGGLNNEQFF.

This clonotype was counted a few times. V gene TRBV9 combines with J gene TRBJ1-1, with D unclear. The germline V gene has CDR1 SGDLS and CDR2 YYNGEE. V lost 0 bases to trimming and J lost 0 bases, with 12 bases between them. The CDR3 length is 16 residues. CDR3 sequence reads: CASSVAVGSMNTEAFF. Written as DNA, the CDR3 is TGTGCCAGCAGCGTAGCGGTCGGTTCCATGAACACTGAAGCTTTCTTT. The whole variable domain, filled in from reference TRBV9 and TRBJ1-1, reads DSGVTQTPKHLITATGQRVTLRCSPRSGDLSVYWYQQSLDQGLQFLIQYYNGEERAKGNILERFSAQQFPDLHSELNLSSLELGDSALYFCASSVAVGSMNTEAFFGQGTRLTVV.

This clonotype was found a few times. A much larger clone lies one base from this, so it may be a read error. J is TRBJ2-7 and V is TRBV5-1; 7 nucleotides match TRBD1. Germline lookup yields CDR1 SGHRS and CDR2 YFSETQ. This CDR3 contains 13 residues. With 0 bases clipped from V and 6 bases from J, the junction kept 3 bases outside the gene matches. The DNA for the CDR3 is TGCGCCAGCAGCTTGGGGAACAGGGGCGAGCAGTACTTC. Amino acid sequence: CASSLGNRGEQYF. Supplemented by reference TRBV5-1 and TRBJ2-7, the full variable domain reads KAGVTQTPRYLIKTRGQQVTLSCSPISGHRSVSWYQQTPGQGLQFLFEYFSETQRNKGNFPGRFSGRQFSNSRSEMNVSTLELGDSALYLCASSLGNRGEQYFGPGTRLTVT.

The genes are TRBV12-3 or TRBV12-4 and TRBJ2-2; unclear D gene. The CDR3 is made up of 15 amino acids. V lost 7 bases, J lost 2 bases, and 14 bases lay in between. CDR3 nucleotides: TGTGCCAGCACCCAAAAGGGATATAACACCGGGGAGCTGTTTTTT. Translated, it gives CASTQKGYNTGELFF.

Many counts were recorded for this clonotype. The chain has TRBV4-1 and TRBJ2-3; D is possibly TRBD1 (5 bases). CDR1 and CDR2 (germline): MGHRA, YSYEKL. The CDR3 is 16 amino acids. V was trimmed by 0 bases and J by 0 bases, leaving 10 bases between them. The CDR3 DNA reads as TGCGCCAGCAGCCAAGAACAGGCTCCTAGCACAGATACGCAGTATTTT. Amino acid sequence: CASSQEQAPSTDTQYF.

CDR3 amino acids: CASSYSSAGRYEQYF. The CDR3 nucleotides read TGTGCCAGCAGTTACTCGTCTGCGGGTCGGTACGAGCAGTACTTC. This chain joins TRBV6-5 and TRBJ2-7, with D tentatively TRBD2 (5 bases). The germline CDR1 and CDR2 sequences are MNHEY and SVGAGI. CDR3 length equals 15 residues. V was clipped by 0 bases and J by 4 bases, with 13 bases between them.

This clonotype was seen a handful of times. The V and J genes are TRBV20-1 and TRBJ1-1; D is unclear. The CDR3 is 13 amino acids. Looked up from germline, CDR1 is DFQATT and CDR2 is SNEGSKA (reference sequence). Trimming stripped 4 bases from V and 0 bases from J, with 9 bases between. CDR3 nucleotide sequence: TGCAGTGCTATGGGTCGGATGAACACTGAAGCTTTCTTT. Amino acids: CSAMGRMNTEAFF.

This clonotype was found a few times. This rearrangement joins TRBV20-1 to TRBJ2-5; no definite D call. The CDR3 spans 12 residues. Germline CDR1 reads DFQATT; CDR2 reads SNEGSKA (reference sequence). With 4 bases removed from V and 3 bases from J, the gap between germline ends came to 9 bases. In nucleotides, the CDR3 is TGCAGTGCTAATCGTAGGAAAGAGACCCAGTACTTC. This sequence encodes CSANRRKETQYF.

This chain joins TRBV6-6 and TRBJ2-7; 11 bases fit TRBD1. The CDR3 consists of 15 residues. J lost 0 bases, V lost 6 bases, and 4 bases had no gene match. The V gene's germline CDR1 is MNHNY and CDR2 SVGAGI (reference sequence). CDR3 region: CASRPGTGGSYEQYF. Written as DNA, the CDR3 is TGTGCCAGCAGACCTGGGACAGGGGGCTCCTACGAGCAGTACTTC.

This chain connects TRBV6-5 to TRBJ2-1, with 8 bases aligning to TRBD1. Unmatched junction bases numbered 14, after V lost 6 bases and J lost 7 bases. The CDR3 length is 16 residues. CDR1 is MNHEY and CDR2 is SVGAGI in the germline V gene. The DNA of the CDR3 is TGTGCCAGCAGAACTCAGGGGGCAGCGGGTTGGAATGAGCAGTTCTTC. It translates to CASRTQGAAGWNEQFF.

As regards this clonotype: A junction end diverges from the germline sequence, so it may reflect a read error. The chain recombines TRBV7-9 with TRBJ1-2, with 8 positions matching TRBD1. The CDR3 has 13 residues. The germline CDR1 and CDR2 sequences are SEHNR and FQNEAQ (reference sequence). DNA of the CDR3: TGTGCCAGCAGCCAAATACAGGGGGTGGTGTTCGCCTTC. Its protein product is CASSQIQGVVFAF.

The rearrangement links TRBV9 to TRBJ2-1, with TRBD2 as a possible D gene (5 bases). Germline V gives CDR1 SGDLS, CDR2 YYNGEE. The V end was cut by 1 base, the J end by 0 bases, with 11 bases between. The CDR3 has 16 residues. Here the CDR3 reads CASSVLGAPSYNEQFF. CDR3 DNA: TGTGCCAGCAGCGTATTGGGAGCCCCCTCCTACAATGAGCAGTTCTTC.

The J gene is TRBJ2-1, the V gene TRBV5-5, with 7 bases fitting TRBD2. V was clipped by 0 bases and J by 2 bases; unmatched bases: 8. The CDR3 has 17 residues. The germline V gene has CDR1 SGHKS and CDR2 YYEKEE (reference sequence). CDR3 region: CASSLDRASGTYNEQFF. The DNA for the CDR3 is TGTGCCAGCAGCTTGGACCGGGCTAGCGGAACCTACAATGAGCAGTTCTTC.

The CDR3 is CASSYSNRVYEQYV. CDR3 coding DNA: TGTGCCAGCAGTTACTCGAACAGGGTCTACGAGCAGTACGTC. The rearrangement links TRBV6-2 or TRBV6-3 to TRBJ2-7; tentatively, D is TRBD1 (6 bases). Deletions cut 0 bases from V and 3 bases from J, with 9 bases between. CDR3 length equals 14 residues. CDR1 and CDR2 (germline): MNHEY, SVGEGT.

J is TRBJ2-5 and V is TRBV5-6; maybe TRBD1 (5 bases). The CDR3 contains 16 residues. Germline V lookup: CDR1 SGHDT, CDR2 YYEEEE. Trimming took 0 bases from V and 4 from J, leaving 16 bases between them. The CDR3 sequence is CASSLGRAWTPETQYF. CDR3 nucleotides: TGTGCCAGCAGCTTGGGCAGGGCTTGGACCCCAGAGACCCAGTACTTC.